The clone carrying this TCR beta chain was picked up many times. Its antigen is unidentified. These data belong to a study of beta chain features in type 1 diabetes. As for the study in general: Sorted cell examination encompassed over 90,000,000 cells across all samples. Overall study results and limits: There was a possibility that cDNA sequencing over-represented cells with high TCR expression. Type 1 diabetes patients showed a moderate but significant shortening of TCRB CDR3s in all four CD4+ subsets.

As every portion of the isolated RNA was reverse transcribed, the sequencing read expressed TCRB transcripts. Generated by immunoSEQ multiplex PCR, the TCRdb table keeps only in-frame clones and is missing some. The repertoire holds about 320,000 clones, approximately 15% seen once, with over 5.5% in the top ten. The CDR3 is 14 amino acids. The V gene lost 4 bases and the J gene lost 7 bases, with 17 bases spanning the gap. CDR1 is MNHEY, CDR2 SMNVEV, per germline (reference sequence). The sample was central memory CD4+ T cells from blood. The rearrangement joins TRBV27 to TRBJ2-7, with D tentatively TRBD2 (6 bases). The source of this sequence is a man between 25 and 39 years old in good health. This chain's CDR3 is CASSWRDVNAEQYF. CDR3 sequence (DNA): TGTGCCAGCAGTTGGAGGGATGTAAACGCGGAGCAGTACTTC.